This T cell receptor beta chain was sequenced during a study of T-cell reconstitution after alpha-beta-depleted transplantation in children listed by TCRdb under 2016. For the wider study: Using TCR repertoire profiling, the study followed T-cell immune reconstitution in a quantitative way in children after TCRalphabeta/CD19-depleted allogeneic hematopoietic cell transplantation.

A remark on this clonotype: The antigen this receptor binds is unknown. Qualities for individual bases were not recorded, and no much larger clone is one base off.

Receptor amplification or capture employed PCR. Sequencing was carried out with an Illumina HiSeq 2500. To normalize quantification of the TCRbeta repertoire, the TCR libraries were built with molecular barcoding that relied on unique molecular identifiers. TCRdb passed the public sequencing reads through fastp at Q25 and MiXCR, retaining productive beta sequences. CDR3 protein duplicates are merged, each entry listing the most common genes and DNA. Across this sample there are approximately 200,000 distinct CDR3 sequences, with 13% to 15% seen only once. Roughly 13% of the sample is taken by the ten largest. Based on the germline V gene (reference sequence), the CDR1 and CDR2 sequences are LNHNV and YYDKDF. The CDR3 spans 15 residues, from the cysteine through the phenylalanine. This entry keeps only the CDR3 DNA: 45 bases, framed from base 1. A distance of 13 bases separates the germline ends of V and J, which lose 0 bases and 7 bases respectively.

This sample comprised PBMCs from the stem cell graft donor, obtained from the stem cell graft. Here the chain combines TRBV15 and TRBJ1-5; the D gene is perhaps TRBD1, on 5 matching bases. The sequence came from a human donor who donated a stem cell graft to a child with acute lymphoblastic leukemia. CDR3 loop: CATSREAGRWQPQHF. Here is the DNA: TGTGCCACCAGCAGAGAGGCGGGGCGTTGGCAGCCCCAGCATTTT. The entire variable domain, with the stretches around the CDR3 drawn from the reference TRBV15 and TRBJ1-5 proteins, is DAMVIQNPRYQVTQFGKPVTLSCSQTLNHNVMYWYQQKSSQAPKLLFHYYDKDFNNEADTPDNFQSRRPNTSFCFLDIRSPGLGDTAMYLCATSREAGRWQPQHFGDGTRLSIL.